A selection of T cell receptor beta chains follows, all from one sample in a study of CD8 T cells in ankylosing spondylitis. MiXCR, run by TCRdb on the 5' RACE reads, gives a single entry per CDR3 protein. The data hold roughly 350,000 distinct CDR3 sequences, with 6.5% to 10% observed a single time. The sample was blood, either unsorted or a sorted T cell fraction (not recorded which). The receptors derive from a male donor with ankylosing spondylitis. Each CDR3 is given with its conserved first and last residue. Fields, in order: J gene, clone size, V gene, D gene, CDR3 DNA, CDR3 protein. The D gene is left open where the match is weak. Only some rows state a clone size, as once, few, many or a class for expanded clones.

>TRBJ2-5|once|TRBV29-1|.
TGCAGCGCAATCTTCGGACAGCAACACTTTCAAGAGACCCAGTACTTC
CSAIFGQQHFQETQYF
>TRBJ2-7|many|TRBV4-1|TRBD1
TGCGCCAGCAGCCAACCCCGGGACAGGAATACCTACGAGCAGTACTTC
CASSQPRDRNTYEQYF
>TRBJ2-6|.|TRBV5-6|.
TGTGCCAGCAGCTTTGAAACCAGGGCCTCTGGGGCCAACGTCCTGACTTTC
CASSFETRASGANVLTF
>TRBJ1-4|.|TRBV29-1|.
TGCAGCGTTGTTTTCCCCCCGGCCTTCGAAAAACTGTTTTTT
CSVVFPPAFEKLFF
>TRBJ2-1|.|TRBV12-3/TRBV12-4|.
TGTGCCAGCAAAGGAAAGGGACATCGGAACAATGAGCAGTTCTTC
CASKGKGHRNNEQFF
>TRBJ1-3|few|TRBV7-2|.
TGTGCCAGCAGCTTAGGTGGCGCACAGTCCGGAAACACCATATATTTT
CASSLGGAQSGNTIYF
>TRBJ2-1|many|TRBV29-1|.
TGCAGCGTTATCCCTATAGCCGAGAATGAGCAGTTCTTC
CSVIPIAENEQFF
>TRBJ1-3|many|TRBV12-3/TRBV12-4|.
TGTGCCAGCAGTTTATCCCGAAACTCTGGAAACACCATATATTTT
CASSLSRNSGNTIYF
>TRBJ1-1|.|TRBV30|.
TGTGCCTGGAGTGTACTCAGGGCTGCAGCTTTCTTT
CAWSVLRAAAFF
>TRBJ2-3|few|TRBV20-1|TRBD2
TGCAGTGCTAGATCCCTAGCGGGAGGAGGGCCAGATACGCAGTATTTT
CSARSLAGGGPDTQYF
>TRBJ2-5|few|TRBV10-3|TRBD1
TGTGCCATCAGTGAGTCTCGGGACAGGCAAGAGACCCAGTACTTC
CAISESRDRQETQYF
>TRBJ1-5|.|TRBV27|.
TGTGCCAGCAGTTTATCTTTCAGCGCTTATAGCAATCAGCCCCAGCATTTT
CASSLSFSAYSNQPQHF
>TRBJ2-3|.|TRBV15|.
TGTGCCACCAGCCGACCGAGGAACACAGATACGCAGTATTTT
CATSRPRNTDTQYF
>TRBJ2-7|.|TRBV6-5|.
TGTGCCAGCAGTTACTCGCGGCAGGACACCGAGCAGTACTTC
CASSYSRQDTEQYF
>TRBJ1-6|.|TRBV5-6|.
TGTGCCAGCAGACGCCTTTTTAATTCACCCCTCCACTTT
CASRRLFNSPLHF